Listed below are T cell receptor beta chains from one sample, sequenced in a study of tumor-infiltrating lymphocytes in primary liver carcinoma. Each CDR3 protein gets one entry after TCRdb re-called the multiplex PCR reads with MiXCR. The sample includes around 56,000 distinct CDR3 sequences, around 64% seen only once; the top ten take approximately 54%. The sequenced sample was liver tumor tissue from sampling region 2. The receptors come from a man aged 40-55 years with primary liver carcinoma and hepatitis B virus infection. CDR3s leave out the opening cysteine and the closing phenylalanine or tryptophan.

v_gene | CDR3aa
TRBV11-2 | ASSPVGLVPETQY
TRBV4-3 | ASSHRGPPHTDTQY
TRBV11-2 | VSSQTPGGGKVTQY
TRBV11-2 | ASSSTRLQEADTQY
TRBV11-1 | VSSPRGLAGVGEQF
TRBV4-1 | AISHHLQGAHSPLH
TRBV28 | ASSLPGEMNTEAF
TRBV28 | VSIRTGGSYELY
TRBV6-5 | ASSYSLSGRPYEQY
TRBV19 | ATPDRITGELF
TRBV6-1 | ANSEEESDQPQY
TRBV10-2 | ASSEQPYSNQPQY
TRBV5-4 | ASSLTGRRETQY
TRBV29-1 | SARTGGIEQF
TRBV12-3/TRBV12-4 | ASSQGGLEQY
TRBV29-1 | SFRTVTSQETQY
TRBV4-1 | TSSQTIALAGVTETQY
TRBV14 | ASNLGYTDTQH
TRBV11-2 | ASSLGAAMNTGELF
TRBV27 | ASNLNPSDSYKQY
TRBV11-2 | ASSLTGESYEQY
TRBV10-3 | AITEQEAGAYEQY
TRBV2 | ASMNAGEETQY
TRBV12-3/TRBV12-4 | ASSLGGRNTEAF
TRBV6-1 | VSSEEEGRGGNQPQH
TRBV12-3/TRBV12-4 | ASSSGPGQGMETQY
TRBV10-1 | AGSPRLAGGPYEQH
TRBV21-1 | ASSSSGTSGRGAKETQY
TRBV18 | ASSPPHLSYEQH
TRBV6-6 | ASSYTSLSGITDTQY
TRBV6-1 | ASSKTPGNTEGF
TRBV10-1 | ASTDNFNTEAF
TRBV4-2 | ASRQLAGYNEQF
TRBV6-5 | ASIRATGTEQY
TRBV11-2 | ASSSGSSDGYT
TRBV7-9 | ASGLGEGAIYNEQF
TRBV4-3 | ASSQDTDRASGRWDTQY
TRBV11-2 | VSSYRREGRETQY
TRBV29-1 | SVDDNHGIQY
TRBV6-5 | AANGIGDSPLH
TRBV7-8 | PSSLPTQTQY
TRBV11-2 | DSSLVLEETQY
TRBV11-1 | ANSFPGSSGTKNNQY
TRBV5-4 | ASNFDEHTGEPF
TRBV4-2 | ASSSGIEAF
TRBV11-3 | ASSLAGGKETQY
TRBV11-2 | ANSLSAGVDWELF
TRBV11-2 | VISLALGGVNTGELF
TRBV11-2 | TSSLELLAGMNEQS
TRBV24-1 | ATSDPSRDIEQF
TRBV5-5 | ASSLMAGTKNIHY
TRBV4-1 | ASNQSLAEPLYERC
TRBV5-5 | TSSLEQHLTQPYEQY
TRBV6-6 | ARSLPPTGAAEQH
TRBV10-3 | AIQSSGPRNGGLF